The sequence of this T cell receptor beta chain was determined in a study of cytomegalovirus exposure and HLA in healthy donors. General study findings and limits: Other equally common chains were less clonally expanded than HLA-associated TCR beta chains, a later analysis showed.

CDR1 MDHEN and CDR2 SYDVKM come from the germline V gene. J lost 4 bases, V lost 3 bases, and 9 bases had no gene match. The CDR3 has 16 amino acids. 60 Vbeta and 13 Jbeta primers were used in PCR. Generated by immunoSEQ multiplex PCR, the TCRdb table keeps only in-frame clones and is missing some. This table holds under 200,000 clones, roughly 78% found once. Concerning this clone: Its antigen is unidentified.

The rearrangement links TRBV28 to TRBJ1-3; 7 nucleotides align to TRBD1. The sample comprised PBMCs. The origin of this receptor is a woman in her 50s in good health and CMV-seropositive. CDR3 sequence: CASSLGPTGLGNTIYF. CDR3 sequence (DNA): TGTGCCAGCAGTTTGGGGCCGACAGGGTTAGGAAACACCATATATTTT.